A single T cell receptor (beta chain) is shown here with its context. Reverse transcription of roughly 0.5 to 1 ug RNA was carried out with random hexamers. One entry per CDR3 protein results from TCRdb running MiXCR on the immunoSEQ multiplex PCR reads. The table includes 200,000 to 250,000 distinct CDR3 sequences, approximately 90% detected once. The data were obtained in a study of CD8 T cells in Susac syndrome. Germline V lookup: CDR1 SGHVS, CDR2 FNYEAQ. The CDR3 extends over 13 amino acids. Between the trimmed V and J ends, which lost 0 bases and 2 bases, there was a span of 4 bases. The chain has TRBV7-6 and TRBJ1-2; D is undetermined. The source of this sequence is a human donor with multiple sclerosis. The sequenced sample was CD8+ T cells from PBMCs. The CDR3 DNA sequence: TGTGCCAGCAGCTTAGCGCCGAACTATGGCTACACCTTC. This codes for CASSLAPNYGYTF.